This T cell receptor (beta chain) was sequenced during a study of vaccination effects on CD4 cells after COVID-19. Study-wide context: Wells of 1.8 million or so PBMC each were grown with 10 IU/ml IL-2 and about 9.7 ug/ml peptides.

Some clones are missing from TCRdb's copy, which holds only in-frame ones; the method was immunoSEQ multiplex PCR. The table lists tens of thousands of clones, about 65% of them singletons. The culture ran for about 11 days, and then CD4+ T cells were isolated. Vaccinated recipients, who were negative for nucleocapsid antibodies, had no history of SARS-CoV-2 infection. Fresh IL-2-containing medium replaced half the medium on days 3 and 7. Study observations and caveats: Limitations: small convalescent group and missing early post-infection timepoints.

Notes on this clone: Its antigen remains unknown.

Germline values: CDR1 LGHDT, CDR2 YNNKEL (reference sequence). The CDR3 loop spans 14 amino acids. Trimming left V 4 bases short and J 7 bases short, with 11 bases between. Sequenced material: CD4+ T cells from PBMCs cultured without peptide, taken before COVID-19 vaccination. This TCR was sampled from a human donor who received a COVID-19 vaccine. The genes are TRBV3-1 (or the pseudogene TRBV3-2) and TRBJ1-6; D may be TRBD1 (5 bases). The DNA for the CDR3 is TGTGCCAGCAGCCCACAGGCCGCAAATTCACCCCTCCACTTT. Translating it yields CASSPQAANSPLHF.